Listed here is a single T cell receptor beta chain. No antigen is known for it. These data come from a study of T cell responses to AZD1222 COVID-19 vaccine. CDR3 length: 15 amino acids. V lost 5 bases to trimming and J lost 6 bases, with 14 bases between them. Germline V gives CDR1 SEHNR, CDR2 FQNEAQ (reference sequence). TCRdb keeps only in-frame clones here, not all; method: immunoSEQ multiplex PCR. This sample has 130,000 or so clones; more than 85% occur once, and the top ten carry about 2.1%. Regarding the study as a whole: Mostly white British, mostly female donors; authors suggested clonal diversity may be underestimated. Reports indicate that nearly half of spike-specific TCRs are directed at unmutated variant regions.

The origin of this receptor is an adult who received the AZD1222 COVID-19 vaccine. Here the sequenced sample was peripheral blood, taken 28 days after the second AZD1222 dose. The gene calls are TRBV7-9 and TRBJ1-6, with D possibly matching TRBD1 (6 bases). This CDR3 is CASSPPGQSNSPLHF. The CDR3 nucleotides read TGTGCCAGCAGCCCACCCGGACAGAGTAATTCACCCCTCCACTTT.